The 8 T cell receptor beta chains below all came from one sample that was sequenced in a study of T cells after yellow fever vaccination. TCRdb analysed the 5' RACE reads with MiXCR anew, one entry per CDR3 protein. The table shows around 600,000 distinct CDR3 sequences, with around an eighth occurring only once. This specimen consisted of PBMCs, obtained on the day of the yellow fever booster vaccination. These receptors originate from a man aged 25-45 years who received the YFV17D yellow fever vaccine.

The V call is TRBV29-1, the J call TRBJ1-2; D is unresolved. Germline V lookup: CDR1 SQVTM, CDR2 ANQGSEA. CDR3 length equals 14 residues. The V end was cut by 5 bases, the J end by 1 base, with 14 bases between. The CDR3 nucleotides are TGCAGCGTTCTCCCCGCAGGCCTTAACTATGGCTACACCTTC. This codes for CSVLPAGLNYGYTF.

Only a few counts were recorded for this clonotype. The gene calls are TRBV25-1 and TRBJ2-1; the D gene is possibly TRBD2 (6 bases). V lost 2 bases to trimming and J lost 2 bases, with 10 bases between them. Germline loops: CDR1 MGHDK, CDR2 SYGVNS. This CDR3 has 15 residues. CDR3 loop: CASSEEGGTYNEQFF. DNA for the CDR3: TGTGCCAGCAGTGAAGAGGGCGGGACCTACAATGAGCAGTTCTTC. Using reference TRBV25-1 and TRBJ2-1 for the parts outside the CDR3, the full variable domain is EADIYQTPRYLVIGTGKKITLECSQTMGHDKMYWYQQDPGMELHLIHYSYGVNSTEKGDLSSESTVSRIRTEHFPLTLESARPSHTSQYLCASSEEGGTYNEQFFGPGTRLTVL.

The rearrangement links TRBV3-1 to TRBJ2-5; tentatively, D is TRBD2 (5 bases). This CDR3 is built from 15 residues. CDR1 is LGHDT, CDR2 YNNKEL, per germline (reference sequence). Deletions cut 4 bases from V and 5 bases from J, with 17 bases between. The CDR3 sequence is CASSPAAAIWETQYF. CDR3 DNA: TGTGCCAGCAGCCCTGCAGCGGCAATTTGGGAGACCCAGTACTTC.

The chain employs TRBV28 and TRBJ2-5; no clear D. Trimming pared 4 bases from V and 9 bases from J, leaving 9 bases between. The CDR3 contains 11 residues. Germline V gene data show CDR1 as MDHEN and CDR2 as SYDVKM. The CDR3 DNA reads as TGTGCCAGCAGTTCCGCAGACGCCCAGTACTTC. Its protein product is CASSSADAQYF.

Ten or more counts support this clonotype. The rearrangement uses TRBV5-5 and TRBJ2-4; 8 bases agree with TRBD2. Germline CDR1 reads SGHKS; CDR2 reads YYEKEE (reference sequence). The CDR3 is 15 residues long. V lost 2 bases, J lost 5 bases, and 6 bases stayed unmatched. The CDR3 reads CASSLDAGGQNIQYF. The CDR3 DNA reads TGTGCCAGCAGCTTAGATGCGGGAGGACAAAACATTCAGTACTTC.

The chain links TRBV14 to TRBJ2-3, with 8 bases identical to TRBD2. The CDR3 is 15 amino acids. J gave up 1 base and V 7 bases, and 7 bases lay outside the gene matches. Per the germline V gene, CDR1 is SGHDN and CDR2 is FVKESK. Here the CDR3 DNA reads TGTGCCAGCACTCCTTCGACTAGCGGCACAGATACGCAGTATTTT. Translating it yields CASTPSTSGTDTQYF.

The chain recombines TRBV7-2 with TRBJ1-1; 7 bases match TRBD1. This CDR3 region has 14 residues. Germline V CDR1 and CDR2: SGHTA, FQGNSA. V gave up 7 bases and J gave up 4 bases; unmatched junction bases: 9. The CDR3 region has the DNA TGTGCCAGCACCAGGGGGGTCCGGGGCACTGAAGCTTTCTTT. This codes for CASTRGVRGTEAFF.

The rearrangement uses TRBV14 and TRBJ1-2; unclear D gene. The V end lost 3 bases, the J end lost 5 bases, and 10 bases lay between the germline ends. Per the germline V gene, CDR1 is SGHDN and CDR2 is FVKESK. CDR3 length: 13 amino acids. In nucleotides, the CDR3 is TGTGCCAGCAGCCACGACGGCCGATATGGCTACACCTTC. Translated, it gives CASSHDGRYGYTF.